This T cell receptor (beta chain) was captured by sequencing in a study of T cell changes during pregnancy in multiple sclerosis. The repertoire was sequenced with immunoSEQ multiplex PCR; TCRdb's copy has only in-frame clones and lacks some. The sample lists approximately 60,000 clones; under 95% were seen once. This receptor was taken from a female donor with multiple sclerosis, enrolled in a pregnancy study. This specimen consisted of CD8+ T cells from peripheral blood mononuclear cells, obtained in the third trimester of pregnancy.

CDR3 sequence (DNA): TGTGCCAGCAGCTTACCTGACTCGATCGGCACAGATACGCAGTATTTT. Translated: CASSLPDSIGTDTQYF. This sequence joins TRBV7-3 and TRBJ2-3; D is undetermined. This CDR3 comprises 16 residues. CDR1 and CDR2 (germline): SGHTA, FQGTGA. Trimming stripped 2 bases from V and 1 base from J, with 13 bases between. Full variable domain (outside the CDR3, taken from reference TRBV7-3 and TRBJ2-3): GAGVSQTPSNKVTEKGKYVELRCDPISGHTALYWYRQSLGQGPEFLIYFQGTGAADDSGLPNDRFFAVRPEGSVSTLKIQRTERGDSAVYLCASSLPDSIGTDTQYFGPGTRLTVL.